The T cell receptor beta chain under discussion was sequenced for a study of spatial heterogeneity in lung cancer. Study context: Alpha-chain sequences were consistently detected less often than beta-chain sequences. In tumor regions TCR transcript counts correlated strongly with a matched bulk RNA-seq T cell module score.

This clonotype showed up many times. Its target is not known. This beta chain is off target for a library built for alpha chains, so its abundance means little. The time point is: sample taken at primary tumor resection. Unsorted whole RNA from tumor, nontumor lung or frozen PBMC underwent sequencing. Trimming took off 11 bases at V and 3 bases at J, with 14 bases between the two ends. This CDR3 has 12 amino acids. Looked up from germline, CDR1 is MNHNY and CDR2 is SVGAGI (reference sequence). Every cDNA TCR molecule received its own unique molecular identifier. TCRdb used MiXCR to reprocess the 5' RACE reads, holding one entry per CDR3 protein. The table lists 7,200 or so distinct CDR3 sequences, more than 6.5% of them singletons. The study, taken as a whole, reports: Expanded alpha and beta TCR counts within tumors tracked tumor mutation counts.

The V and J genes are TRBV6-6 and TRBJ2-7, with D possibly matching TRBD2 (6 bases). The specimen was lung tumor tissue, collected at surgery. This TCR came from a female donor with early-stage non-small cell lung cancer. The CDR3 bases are TGTGCCGTGGGGGGTCGATACTACGAGCAGTACTTC. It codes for CAVGGRYYEQYF.